This TCR beta chain was identified in a study of CD8 T cells in Susac syndrome. Background on the study: There were Susac syndrome patients who were therapy-naive at blood draw, others on corticosteroids, and others on intravenous immunoglobulin alone.

Sequencing of TCR beta was undertaken in CD8+ and CD4+ T cells derived from blood. Purification of the CD8+ and CD4+ T cells relied on negative isolation, and TEMRA cells underwent FACS enrichment. When the RNA was reverse transcribed, random hexamers were used with an input of roughly 0.45 to 1 ug. TCRdb analysed the immunoSEQ multiplex PCR reads with MiXCR anew, one entry per CDR3 protein. Found here are about 130,000 distinct CDR3 sequences, about 94% of them singletons; the top ten hold around 0.21%. Germline CDR1 and CDR2: SGHTA and FQGNSA. After removal of 6 bases from V and 7 bases from J, the junction contained 9 bases not matched to a gene. The CDR3 covers 14 residues.

Input material: CD8+ T cells from PBMCs. This TCR came from a human donor with Susac syndrome. This chain links TRBV7-2 with TRBJ2-1, with 7 nucleotides matching TRBD2. CDR3 loop: CASSASGLVNEQFF. The CDR3 DNA follows: TGTGCCAGCAGTGCAAGTGGACTAGTAAATGAGCAGTTCTTC. Complete variable domain (other parts from reference TRBV7-2 and TRBJ2-1): GAGVSQSPSNKVTEKGKDVELRCDPISGHTALYWYRQSLGQGLEFLIYFQGNSAPDKSGLPSDRFSAERTGGSVSTLTIQRTQQEDSAVYLCASSASGLVNEQFFGPGTRLTVL.